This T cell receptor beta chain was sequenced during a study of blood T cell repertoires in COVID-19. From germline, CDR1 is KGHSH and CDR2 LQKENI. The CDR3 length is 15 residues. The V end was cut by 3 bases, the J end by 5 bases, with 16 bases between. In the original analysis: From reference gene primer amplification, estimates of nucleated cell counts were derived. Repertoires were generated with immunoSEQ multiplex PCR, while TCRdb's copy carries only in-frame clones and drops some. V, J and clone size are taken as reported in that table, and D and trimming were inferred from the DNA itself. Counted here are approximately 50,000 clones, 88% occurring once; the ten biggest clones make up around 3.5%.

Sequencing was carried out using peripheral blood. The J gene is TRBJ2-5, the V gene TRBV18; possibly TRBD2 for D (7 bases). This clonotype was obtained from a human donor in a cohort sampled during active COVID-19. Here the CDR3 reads CASSPRGAGPETQYF. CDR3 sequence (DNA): TGTGCCAGCTCACCCCGGGGGGCCGGTCCGGAGACCCAGTACTTC.